Shown below are 9 T cell receptor beta chains from a single sample sequenced in a study of blood T cell repertoires in COVID-19. Produced via immunoSEQ multiplex PCR; TCRdb's table is partial and in-frame only. The sample consists of approximately 75,000 clones, more than 75% of them appearing once. Sequenced input: peripheral blood. The receptors were sampled from an elderly woman with active or convalescent COVID-19.

This clone was detected only once. The chain employs TRBV30 and TRBJ2-6; 9 positions match TRBD2. The length of the CDR3 is 15 residues. V shed 5 bases, J shed 4 bases, and the junction held 6 bases outside the gene matches. CDR1 is GTSNPN, CDR2 SVGIG, per germline (reference sequence). The CDR3 coding sequence is TGTGCCTGGCGCGGGGGGGCATCCGGGGCCAACGTCCTGACTTTC. Protein product: CAWRGGASGANVLTF.

This chain connects TRBV5-5 to TRBJ2-5; tentatively, D is TRBD1 (6 bases). In germline, CDR1 is SGHKS, CDR2 YYEKEE (reference sequence). V shed 3 bases and J shed 2 bases, with 11 bases lying between them. The CDR3 spans 14 residues. CDR3 in amino acids: CASSSPTGQETQYF. The CDR3 nucleotides read TGTGCCAGCAGCTCGCCGACAGGACAAGAGACCCAGTACTTC. The full variable domain, in which reference TRBV5-5 and TRBJ2-5 provide the parts outside the CDR3, is DAGVTQSPTHLIKTRGQQVTLRCSPISGHKSVSWYQQVLGQGPQFIFQYYEKEERGRGNFPDRFSARQFPNYSSELNVNALLLGDSALYLCASSSPTGQETQYFGPGTRLLVL.

V usage is TRBV5-6 and J usage is TRBJ2-5; 12 bases fit TRBD2. Germline assignment: CDR1 SGHDT and CDR2 YYEEEE. V was pared by 1 base and J by 5 bases, with 9 bases of the junction left unmatched. The CDR3 runs to 17 residues. The CDR3: CASSLTGLAGGLETQYF. The CDR3 DNA is TGTGCCAGCAGCTTGACCGGGCTAGCGGGGGGGCTGGAGACCCAGTACTTC.

The chain recombines TRBV29-1 with TRBJ1-1, with D perhaps TRBD1 (5 bases). Looked up from germline, CDR1 is SQVTM and CDR2 is ANQGSEA. The CDR3 has 13 amino acids. V lost 4 bases to trimming and J lost 7 bases, with 16 bases between them. The CDR3 sequence is CSVGGGGQGEAFF. The CDR3 DNA reads as TGCAGCGTTGGAGGTGGTGGGCAGGGTGAAGCTTTCTTT.

The chain carries TRBV7-2 and TRBJ2-7, with a tentative D call TRBD2 (5 bases). Germline CDR1 is SGHTA and CDR2 is FQGNSA. The V and J ends lost 1 base and 3 bases respectively, with 13 bases between them. CDR3 length equals 15 residues. CDR3 sequence: CASSLGGPALYEQYF. In DNA, the CDR3 is TGTGCCAGCAGCTTAGGAGGGCCGGCACTCTACGAGCAGTACTTC.

The chain joins TRBV5-1 to TRBJ2-5, with 7 bases aligning to TRBD1. V trimming: 0 bases; J trimming: 4 bases; junction bases outside the gene matches: 9. The CDR3 runs 16 residues. Germline CDR1 and CDR2: SGHRS and YFSETQ. This CDR3 reads CASSLAGARGLETQYF. CDR3 sequence (DNA): TGCGCCAGCAGCTTGGCCGGGGCGAGGGGGCTAGAGACCCAGTACTTC.

The chain couples TRBV7-2 to TRBJ1-1; 8 positions match TRBD1. The CDR3 runs to 15 residues. The J segment lost 1 base and the V segment lost 5 bases, leaving 6 bases of the junction unmatched. CDR1 and CDR2 from the germline V gene are SGHTA and FQGNSA. The CDR3 protein is CASSPRTGRNTEAFF. In DNA, the CDR3 is TGTGCCAGCAGCCCCCGGACAGGGAGGAACACTGAAGCTTTCTTT.

The chain employs TRBV9 and TRBJ1-2, with TRBD1 matching 9 bases. J was trimmed by 7 bases and V by 0 bases; bases with no gene match: 4. Germline V gene lookup returns CDR1 SGDLS and CDR2 YYNGEE. This CDR3 has 14 residues. Here the CDR3 DNA reads TGTGCCAGCAGCGTAGCCCTGGACAGGGGTGGCTACACCTTC. Translating it yields CASSVALDRGGYTF.

V is TRBV6-1 and J is TRBJ2-2; 7 bases align to TRBD2. The J segment lost 8 bases and the V segment lost 6 bases, leaving 3 bases of the junction unmatched. Germline V gene lookup returns CDR1 MNHNS and CDR2 SASEGT. The CDR3 has 12 amino acids. The chain's CDR3 is CASSRTSGELFF. The CDR3 DNA reads TGTGCCAGCAGCCGGACTAGTGGGGAGCTGTTTTTT.